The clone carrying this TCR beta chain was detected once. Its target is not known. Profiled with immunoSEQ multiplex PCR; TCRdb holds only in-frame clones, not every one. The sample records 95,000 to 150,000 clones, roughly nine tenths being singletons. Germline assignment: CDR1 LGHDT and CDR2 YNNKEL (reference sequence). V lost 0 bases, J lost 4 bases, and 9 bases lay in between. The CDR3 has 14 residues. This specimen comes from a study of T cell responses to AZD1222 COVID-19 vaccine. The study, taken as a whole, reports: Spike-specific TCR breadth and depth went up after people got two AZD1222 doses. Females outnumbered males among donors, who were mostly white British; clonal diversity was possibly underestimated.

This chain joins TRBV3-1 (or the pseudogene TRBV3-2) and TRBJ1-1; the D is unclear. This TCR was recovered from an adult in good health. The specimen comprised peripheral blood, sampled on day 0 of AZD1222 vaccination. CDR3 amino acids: CASSQDTDGTEAFF. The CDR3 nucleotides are TGTGCCAGCAGCCAAGATACTGATGGCACTGAAGCTTTCTTT.